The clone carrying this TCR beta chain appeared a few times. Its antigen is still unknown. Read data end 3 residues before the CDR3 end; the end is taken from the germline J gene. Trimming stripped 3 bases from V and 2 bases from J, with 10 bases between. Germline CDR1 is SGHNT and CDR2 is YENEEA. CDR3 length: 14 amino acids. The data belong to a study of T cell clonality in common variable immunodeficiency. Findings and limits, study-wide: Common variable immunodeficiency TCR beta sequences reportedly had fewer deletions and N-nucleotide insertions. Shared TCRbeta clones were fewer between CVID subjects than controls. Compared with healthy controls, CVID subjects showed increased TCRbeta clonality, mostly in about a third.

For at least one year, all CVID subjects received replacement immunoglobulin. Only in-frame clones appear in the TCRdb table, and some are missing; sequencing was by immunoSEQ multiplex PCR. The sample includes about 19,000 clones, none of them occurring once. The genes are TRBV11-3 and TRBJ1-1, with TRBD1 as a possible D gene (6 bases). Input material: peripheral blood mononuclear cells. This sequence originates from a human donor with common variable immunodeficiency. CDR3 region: CASSLGGTNTEAFF. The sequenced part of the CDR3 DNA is TGTGCCAGCAGCTTGGGGGGGACAAACACTGAA.